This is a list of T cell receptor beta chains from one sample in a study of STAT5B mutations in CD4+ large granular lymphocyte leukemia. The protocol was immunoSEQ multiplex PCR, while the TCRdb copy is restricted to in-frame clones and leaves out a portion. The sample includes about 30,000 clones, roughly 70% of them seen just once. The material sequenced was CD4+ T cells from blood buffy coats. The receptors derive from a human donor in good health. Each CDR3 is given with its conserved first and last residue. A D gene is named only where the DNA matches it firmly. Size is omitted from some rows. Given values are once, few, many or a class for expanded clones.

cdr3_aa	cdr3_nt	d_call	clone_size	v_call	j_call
CASSPAGQGDQPQHF	TGTGCCAGCAGCCCAGCAGGGCAGGGTGATCAGCCCCAGCATTTT	.	few	TRBV28	TRBJ1-5
CASSLGNSPLHF	TGTGCCAGCAGTTTGGGGAATTCACCCCTCCACTTT	.	few	TRBV28	TRBJ1-6
CASSTSRAPSGYGYTF	TGTGCCAGTAGTACGAGCCGGGCCCCGAGCGGGTATGGCTACACCTTC	.	.	TRBV19	TRBJ1-2
CASSLNVQSLGSYEQYF	TGTGCCAGCAGTTTAAATGTTCAGAGCTTGGGCTCCTACGAGCAGTACTTC	.	.	TRBV27	TRBJ2-7
CASSQDLPRGYGYTF	TGCGCCAGCAGCCAAGATCTCCCCAGGGGGTATGGCTACACCTTC	TRBD1	.	TRBV4-1	TRBJ1-2
CAISESGYGYTF	TGTGCCATCAGTGAGAGTGGGTATGGCTACACCTTC	.	.	TRBV10-3	TRBJ1-2
CASSQQGAYTEAFF	TGCGCCAGCAGCCAACAGGGGGCCTACACTGAAGCTTTCTTT	TRBD1	few	TRBV4-3	TRBJ1-1
CASSLSIGFSYEQYF	TGTGCCAGCAGTTTATCGATCGGGTTCTCCTACGAGCAGTACTTC	.	few	TRBV27	TRBJ2-7
CASSFSGFHNEQFF	TGTGCCAGCAGCTTCTCAGGGTTCCACAATGAGCAGTTCTTC	.	.	TRBV7-2	TRBJ2-1
CASSSRTGLNTEAFF	TGTGCCAGCAGCTCACGGACAGGGCTAAACACTGAAGCTTTCTTT	TRBD1	few	TRBV9	TRBJ1-1
CASSTQTSGAYNEQFF	TGTGCCAGCAGCACTCAAACTAGCGGGGCCTACAATGAGCAGTTCTTC	TRBD2	.	TRBV5-4	TRBJ2-1
CASSEARGLDTEAFF	TGTGCCAGCAGTGAAGCGCGAGGGTTGGACACTGAAGCTTTCTTT	.	few	TRBV2	TRBJ1-1
CASSPSGAEQYF	TGTGCCAGCTCACCCTCCGGTGCCGAGCAGTACTTC	.	.	TRBV18	TRBJ2-7
CSVSLSGTGNEKLFF	TGCAGCGTCTCCCTAAGCGGGACAGGGAATGAAAAACTGTTTTTT	TRBD1	once	TRBV29-1	TRBJ1-4
CATTPVSGGEKLFF	TGTGCCACCACCCCCGTATCAGGCGGTGAAAAACTGTTTTTT	.	few	TRBV7-9	TRBJ1-4
CASKRTSANTGELFF	TGTGCCAGTAAGAGGACTAGCGCTAACACCGGGGAGCTGTTTTTT	TRBD2	.	TRBV19	TRBJ2-2
CASSTPGLAGESGELFF	TGTGCCAGCAGCACCCCCGGACTAGCGGGAGAATCCGGGGAGCTGTTTTTT	TRBD2	once	TRBV5-4	TRBJ2-2
CASSLRVSYNEQFF	TGTGCCAGCAGTTTAAGAGTATCCTACAATGAGCAGTTCTTC	.	.	TRBV6-6	TRBJ2-1
CASSLSGQGKETQYF	TGTGCCAGCAGCTTGTCCGGGCAGGGTAAAGAGACCCAGTACTTC	.	few	TRBV5-8	TRBJ2-5
CASSPAGRGYGYTF	TGTGCCAGCAGCCCGGCCGGCAGGGGCTATGGCTACACCTTC	.	.	TRBV5-4	TRBJ1-2
CASSLGDYGYTF	TGTGCCAGCAGCTTAGGGGACTATGGCTACACCTTC	.	.	TRBV7-9	TRBJ1-2
CASSFPGTLNSPLHF	TGTGCCAGCAGCTTCCCAGGGACCCTCAATTCACCCCTCCACTTT	.	.	TRBV5-4	TRBJ1-6
CASSPSNYGYTF	TGTGCCAGCAGTCCCTCCAACTATGGCTACACCTTC	.	.	TRBV2	TRBJ1-2
CASSHRAANTGELFF	TGCGCCAGCAGCCACAGGGCCGCGAACACCGGGGAGCTGTTTTTT	.	.	TRBV5-1	TRBJ2-2
CASSQVGSGRGVETQYF	TGCGCCAGCAGCCAAGTGGGGAGCGGGAGAGGCGTGGAGACCCAGTACTTC	TRBD2	.	TRBV4-3	TRBJ2-5
CASKGGTGPFYGYTF	TGTGCCAGTAAGGGGGGGACCGGCCCTTTCTATGGCTACACCTTC	.	few	TRBV19	TRBJ1-2
CASSFANTDYGYTF	TGCGCCAGCAGCTTTGCAAACACCGACTATGGCTACACCTTC	.	.	TRBV5-1	TRBJ1-2
CASTGQGTTGELFF	TGTGCCAGCACGGGACAGGGGACCACCGGGGAGCTGTTTTTT	TRBD1	.	TRBV2	TRBJ2-2
CASSKGPSSTEAFF	TGTGCCAGTAGTAAGGGACCCAGCAGCACTGAAGCTTTCTTT	.	.	TRBV19	TRBJ1-1
CASSTRQGEAFF	TGTGCCAGCAGCACCCGACAGGGGGAAGCTTTCTTT	TRBD1	.	TRBV9	TRBJ1-1
CSARTSGSLGEQYF	TGCAGCGCCCGGACTAGCGGGAGTTTAGGCGAGCAGTACTTC	TRBD2	.	TRBV29-1	TRBJ2-7
CASGLVAGSGSYEQYF	TGTGCTAGTGGTTTGGTAGCGGGGAGCGGGAGCTACGAGCAGTACTTC	TRBD2	.	TRBV12-5	TRBJ2-7
CASSRHGQSTDTQYF	TGTGCCAGCAGCCGACACGGACAGAGCACAGATACGCAGTATTTT	.	.	TRBV7-9	TRBJ2-3
CASKDRVSNQPQHF	TGTGCCAGCAAAGACAGGGTTAGCAATCAGCCCCAGCATTTT	TRBD1	.	TRBV2	TRBJ1-5
CAISDDYAYEQYF	TGTGCCATCAGTGATGACTACGCATACGAGCAGTACTTC	.	.	TRBV10-3	TRBJ2-7
CASSVGGSTSYEQYF	TGTGCCAGCAGCGTAGGCGGCAGCACCTCCTACGAGCAGTACTTC	.	.	TRBV9	TRBJ2-7
CASSYGGTGSDTEAFF	TGTGCCAGCAGTTACGGGGGGACAGGGAGTGACACTGAAGCTTTCTTT	TRBD1	.	TRBV6-6	TRBJ1-1
CASTRSDRPRTGELFF	TGTGCCAGCACCCGGTCCGACAGGCCCCGCACCGGGGAGCTGTTTTTT	.	.	TRBV28	TRBJ2-2
CASSVGGTSGNIQYF	TGTGCCAGCAGCGTGGGGGGGACTAGCGGAAACATTCAGTACTTC	TRBD2	.	TRBV9	TRBJ2-4
CASRPGTSGYEQYF	TGTGCCAGCAGACCCGGGACTAGCGGCTACGAGCAGTACTTC	TRBD2	.	TRBV6-5	TRBJ2-7
CASRRDQGTASEQYF	TGTGCCAGCAGAAGAGACCAGGGGACCGCGAGCGAGCAGTACTTC	.	.	TRBV6-1	TRBJ2-7
CASSQELAGLGETQYF	TGCGCCAGCAGCCAAGAACTAGCGGGACTTGGAGAGACCCAGTACTTC	TRBD2	.	TRBV4-3	TRBJ2-5
CASSPGQDSYGYTF	TGTGCCAGCTCCCCCGGACAGGATAGCTATGGCTACACCTTC	TRBD1	.	TRBV18	TRBJ1-2
CASSKGGYRGDEKLFF	TGTGCCAGCAGCAAAGGGGGATACAGGGGAGATGAAAAACTGTTTTTT	TRBD1	.	TRBV11-3	TRBJ1-4
CASTESVNTEAFF	TGTGCCAGCACAGAATCCGTTAACACTGAAGCTTTCTTT	.	.	TRBV18	TRBJ1-1
CASGLGGRQGNTEAFF	TGTGCTAGTGGTTTGGGGGGGAGACAGGGGAACACTGAAGCTTTCTTT	TRBD1	once	TRBV12-5	TRBJ1-1
CASSLGGQVHEQYF	TGTGCCAGCAGCCTAGGAGGACAGGTCCACGAGCAGTACTTC	TRBD1	.	TRBV7-2	TRBJ2-7
CASKTGEHGELFF	TGTGCCAGCAAAACAGGGGAGCACGGGGAGCTGTTTTTT	TRBD1	.	TRBV2	TRBJ2-2
CASMWPTTNEKLFF	TGTGCCAGCATGTGGCCGACAACTAATGAAAAACTGTTTTTT	.	.	TRBV2	TRBJ1-4
CAIRDNRGTEAFF	TGTGCCATCAGGGACAATCGGGGCACTGAAGCTTTCTTT	.	.	TRBV10-3	TRBJ1-1
CASSLQAGQYF	TGTGCCAGCAGCCTTCAGGCCGGGCAGTACTTC	.	few	TRBV7-2	TRBJ2-7
CASSEAFPGGQPQHF	TGTGCCAGCAGTGAAGCGTTCCCAGGCGGCCAGCCCCAGCATTTT	.	once	TRBV6-1	TRBJ1-5
CASSVAPADIQYF	TGTGCCAGCAGCGTAGCGCCAGCGGACATTCAGTACTTC	.	.	TRBV9	TRBJ2-4
CASRTQGDQPQHF	TGTGCCAGTAGGACTCAGGGTGATCAGCCCCAGCATTTT	.	few	TRBV19	TRBJ1-5
CASSDRTGAFSPLHF	TGTGCCAGCAGTGACAGGACAGGGGCTTTTTCACCCCTCCACTTT	TRBD1	.	TRBV6-1	TRBJ1-6
CASSLTAGARVETQYF	TGTGCCAGCAGTTTAACCGCGGGGGCACGGGTAGAGACCCAGTACTTC	.	once	TRBV27	TRBJ2-5
CASSQWGQNTGELFF	TGCGCCAGCAGTCAGTGGGGACAAAACACCGGGGAGCTGTTTTTT	.	.	TRBV5-1	TRBJ2-2
CASSLDGGQGNIQYF	TGTGCCAGCAGCTTGGACGGGGGACAAGGAAACATTCAGTACTTC	.	few	TRBV5-4	TRBJ2-4
CASSPTSGQGGPEAFF	TGTGCCAGCAGTCCTACCTCTGGACAGGGTGGCCCTGAAGCTTTCTTT	TRBD1	.	TRBV28	TRBJ1-1